This TCR beta chain was recorded in a study of response to subunit inactivated influenza vaccine. General study findings and limits: That few new T cells are recruited by each seasonal influenza vaccination was the authors' suggestion.

The germline CDR1 and CDR2 sequences are LNHDA and SQIVND (reference sequence). The CDR3 has 12 amino acids. The ends were cut back, 4 bases at V and 8 bases at J, with 9 bases in the middle. As regards this clonotype: Its antigen is still unknown.

TCRdb recomputed calls from the RT-PCR reads with MiXCR, one row per CDR3 protein. The data show under 950,000 distinct CDR3 sequences, 20% to 25% seen once. The starting material was PBMCs from blood, obtained about 5 days after vaccination. This TCR was sampled from a man in his forties or fifties who received an inactivated influenza vaccine. The chain links TRBV19 to TRBJ2-1; a weak D match, TRBD1 (6 bases). CDR3 amino acids: CASSKQGYEQFF. The DNA of the CDR3 is TGTGCCAGTAGTAAACAGGGTTATGAGCAGTTCTTC.